The 17 T cell receptor beta chains in this list originate from one sample, sequenced in a study of cytomegalovirus exposure and HLA in healthy donors. This PCR relied on a set of 60 Vbeta primers and 13 Jbeta primers. Repertoires were generated with immunoSEQ multiplex PCR, while TCRdb's copy carries only in-frame clones and drops some. The sample lists 150,000 to 200,000 clones, roughly 80% seen once, with 3.5% to 5% in the top ten. The specimen sequenced was PBMCs. The receptor source for this set is a man aged 50-59 years in good health and CMV-seropositive.

Comments on this clone: Distinct nucleotide sequences in the sample also encode this CDR3. The chain combines TRBV11-2 with TRBJ2-7; D gene ambiguous. This CDR3 region has 13 residues. The germline V gene has CDR1 SGHAT and CDR2 FQNNGV. The V and J ends lost 1 base and 3 bases respectively, with 7 bases between them. The CDR3 DNA sequence: TGTGCCAGCAGCTTAGGCGTCGGCTACGAGCAGTACTTC. It translates to CASSLGVGYEQYF.

The rearrangement links TRBV7-2 to TRBJ1-5, with no clear D. Germline V gene sequence: CDR1 SGHTA, CDR2 FQGNSA. V gave up 5 bases and J gave up 9 bases, with 20 bases separating them. There are 15 residues in the CDR3. The CDR3 protein is CASSLSHSPVGPQHF. In DNA, the CDR3 is TGTGCCAGCAGCCTTTCCCACAGCCCCGTGGGGCCCCAGCATTTT.

The chain couples TRBV11-2 to TRBJ2-1, with 12 bases fitting TRBD2. Looked up from germline, CDR1 is SGHAT and CDR2 is FQNNGV. The CDR3 has 16 amino acids. The V segment lost 5 bases and the J segment 3 bases; nucleotides outside the gene matches: 5. CDR3 residues: CASSLLAGGLYNEQFF. In DNA, the CDR3 is TGTGCCAGCAGCCTACTAGCGGGAGGCCTCTACAATGAGCAGTTCTTC.

J is TRBJ2-1 and V is TRBV30, with D perhaps TRBD2 (6 bases). V dropped 2 bases and J dropped 2 bases, with 10 bases sitting between them. CDR1 and CDR2 from the germline V gene are GTSNPN and SVGIG (reference sequence). CDR3 length: 14 residues. CDR3 region: CAWSLAVTYNEQFF. CDR3 nucleotide sequence: TGTGCCTGGAGTTTAGCGGTGACCTACAATGAGCAGTTCTTC.

This sequence joins TRBV7-9 and TRBJ2-7; TRBD1 aligns across 7 bases. The CDR3 covers 14 residues. Per the germline V gene, CDR1 is SEHNR and CDR2 is FQNEAQ (reference sequence). The V gene end was trimmed by 1 base and the J gene end by 5 bases; junction bases not matched to a gene: 5. CDR3 region: CASSLEQGMDEQYF. The CDR3 region has the DNA TGTGCCAGCAGCTTAGAACAGGGGATGGACGAGCAGTACTTC.

This clone was seen just once. This chain connects TRBV7-9 to TRBJ1-4; the match to TRBD1 covers 9 bases. Germline V gives CDR1 SEHNR, CDR2 FQNEAQ (reference sequence). This CDR3 is 15 amino acids long. With V trimmed by 5 bases and J by 8 bases, 9 bases remained unmatched. The CDR3 protein is CASSGKGQGWEKLFF. The CDR3 DNA sequence: TGTGCCAGCAGCGGAAAAGGACAGGGGTGGGAAAAACTGTTTTTT.

The chain employs TRBV28 and TRBJ2-7, with 7 bases identical to TRBD2. Germline V gene sequence: CDR1 MDHEN, CDR2 SYDVKM. V lost 2 bases and J lost 1; bases outside the gene matches: 8. This CDR3 has 16 residues. DNA for the CDR3: TGTGCCAGCAGTTTAGGCGGGGGAGGAGGTTCCTACGAGCAGTACTTC. As protein: CASSLGGGGGSYEQYF.

The chain has TRBV6-5 and TRBJ1-2; 10 bases agree with TRBD1. In germline, CDR1 is MNHEY, CDR2 SVGAGI. Trimming removed 7 bases from V and 8 bases from J; junction bases left unmatched: 4. This CDR3 is 12 amino acids long. The CDR3 nucleotides read TGTGCCAGCACGGGGACAGGGGACGGCTACACCTTC. Amino acids: CASTGTGDGYTF.

In nucleotides, the CDR3 is TGTGCCAGCAGCCAAACAGGGAGCTCCTACAATGAGCAGTTCTTC. This translates into CASSQTGSSYNEQFF. The chain employs TRBV7-3 and TRBJ2-1; tentative D call: TRBD1 (6 bases). The germline V and J ends were trimmed by 5 bases and 0 bases, with 11 bases remaining between them. The CDR3 is 15 residues long. Germline V gene lookup returns CDR1 SGHTA and CDR2 FQGTGA. The full variable domain, in which reference TRBV7-3 and TRBJ2-1 provide the parts outside the CDR3, is GAGVSQTPSNKVTEKGKYVELRCDPISGHTALYWYRQSLGQGPEFLIYFQGTGAADDSGLPNDRFFAVRPEGSVSTLKIQRTERGDSAVYLCASSQTGSSYNEQFFGPGTRLTVL.

The chain carries TRBV5-1 and TRBJ1-1; 8 nucleotides align to TRBD1. V lost 4 bases, J lost 0 bases, and 17 bases stayed unmatched. Germline V gene data show CDR1 as SGHRS and CDR2 as YFSETQ. The CDR3 loop spans 19 amino acids. DNA of the CDR3: TGCGCCAGCAGCCCAACTTTATCGGGTGACAGGGGCGTGAACACTGAAGCTTTCTTT. This gives the protein CASSPTLSGDRGVNTEAFF. The variable domain in full, with the rest retrieved from reference TRBV5-1 and TRBJ1-1, is KAGVTQTPRYLIKTRGQQVTLSCSPISGHRSVSWYQQTPGQGLQFLFEYFSETQRNKGNFPGRFSGRQFSNSRSEMNVSTLELGDSALYLCASSPTLSGDRGVNTEAFFGQGTRLTVV.

The chain joins TRBV7-9 to TRBJ2-3, with D perhaps TRBD2 (5 bases). Between the trimmed V and J ends, which lost 3 bases and 0 bases, there was a span of 13 bases. The V gene's germline CDR1 is SEHNR and CDR2 FQNEAQ (reference sequence). The CDR3 covers 16 residues. The CDR3 DNA sequence: TGTGCCAGCAGCTTCCAAAAAGCGGAGAGCACAGATACGCAGTATTTT. Its translation: CASSFQKAESTDTQYF.

The V call is TRBV7-9, the J call TRBJ2-2; the match to TRBD1 covers 7 bases. In germline, CDR1 is SEHNR, CDR2 FQNEAQ (reference sequence). After removal of 5 bases from V and 6 bases from J, the junction contained 12 bases not matched to a gene. The CDR3 extends over 16 amino acids. This chain's CDR3 is CASSPPGGQVAGELFF. CDR3 DNA: TGTGCCAGCAGCCCCCCCGGCGGACAGGTTGCCGGGGAGCTGTTTTTT.

This clone was counted a single time. The chain uses TRBV18 and TRBJ2-2; TRBD1 might be the D (5 bases). This CDR3 has 16 amino acids. CDR1 and CDR2 (germline): KGHSH, LQKENI. V was cut by 3 bases and J by 3 bases, with 14 bases left in between. The CDR3 sequence is CASSPSGSGYTGELFF. The DNA of the CDR3 is TGTGCCAGCTCACCTTCAGGATCAGGGTACACCGGGGAGCTGTTTTTT.

The chain couples TRBV30 to TRBJ1-6, with D perhaps TRBD1 (6 bases). Per the germline V gene, CDR1 is GTSNPN and CDR2 is SVGIG (reference sequence). V gave up 1 base and J gave up 7 bases, with 14 bases separating them. The CDR3 extends over 15 amino acids. The CDR3, as DNA: TGTGCCTGGAGTGCAGGGACATTTGTAAATTCACCCCTCCACTTT. Its translation: CAWSAGTFVNSPLHF. The complete variable domain, with remaining parts taken from reference TRBV30 and TRBJ1-6, reads SQTIHQWPATLVQPVGSPLSLECTVEGTSNPNLYWYRQAAGRGLQLLFYSVGIGQISSEVPQNLSASRPQDRQFILSSKKLLLSDSGFYLCAWSAGTFVNSPLHFGNGTRLTVT.

This chain connects TRBV5-1 to TRBJ2-7; the D gene is possibly TRBD1 (5 bases). The CDR3 covers 14 residues. Germline-derived CDR1 and CDR2 are SGHRS and YFSETQ. The V end lost 0 bases, the J end lost 5 bases, and 12 bases lay between the germline ends. CDR3 in DNA: TGCGCCAGCAGCTTGGTGCAGGGTTTGCACGAGCAGTACTTC. Protein sequence: CASSLVQGLHEQYF. Full variable domain (rest looked up from reference TRBV5-1 and TRBJ2-7): KAGVTQTPRYLIKTRGQQVTLSCSPISGHRSVSWYQQTPGQGLQFLFEYFSETQRNKGNFPGRFSGRQFSNSRSEMNVSTLELGDSALYLCASSLVQGLHEQYFGPGTRLTVT.

The genes are TRBV2 and TRBJ1-2, with D tentatively TRBD1 (5 bases). V lost 10 bases and J lost 6, with 15 bases in between. Germline V gene data show CDR1 as SNHLY and CDR2 as FYNNEI. The CDR3 is 12 amino acids. The CDR3 reads CANARPGNGYTF. The CDR3 DNA sequence: TGTGCCAACGCAAGGCCAGGGAATGGCTACACCTTC.

The gene calls are TRBV6-5 and TRBJ2-7, with D perhaps matching TRBD1 (5 bases). V was clipped by 4 bases and J by 1 base, with 14 bases between them. Germline loops: CDR1 MNHEY, CDR2 SVGAGI. The CDR3 is 15 residues long. The CDR3 spells CASSSGQGLSYEQYF. For the CDR3, the DNA is TGTGCCAGCAGTTCGGGTCAGGGCCTATCCTACGAGCAGTACTTC.